This passage covers 23 T cell receptor beta chains from one sample sequenced in a study of STAT5B mutations in CD4+ large granular lymphocyte leukemia. The protocol was immunoSEQ multiplex PCR, while the TCRdb copy is restricted to in-frame clones and leaves out a portion. The table lists 25,000 to 30,000 clones, approximately 75% of them singletons. Specimen: CD4+ T cells from blood buffy coats. These TCRs come from a human donor in good health.

The chain links TRBV29-1 to TRBJ2-7; 7 bases agree with TRBD2. J lost 0 bases, V lost 2 bases, and 4 bases had no gene match. This CDR3 has 14 residues. Germline CDR1 is SQVTM and CDR2 is ANQGSEA. This chain's CDR3 is CSVEPLASSYEQYF. As DNA, the CDR3 is TGCAGCGTTGAACCACTAGCGAGCTCCTACGAGCAGTACTTC.

The chain recombines TRBV7-2 with TRBJ1-1; TRBD1 is a possible D gene (5 bases). Germline assignment: CDR1 SGHTA and CDR2 FQGNSA. V dropped 4 bases and J dropped 4 bases, with 13 bases sitting between them. This CDR3 is built from 14 residues. CDR3 in DNA: TGTGCCAGCAGCTCCCAGAGGGGTGGCACTGAAGCTTTCTTT. Translating it yields CASSSQRGGTEAFF. The whole variable domain, filled in from reference TRBV7-2 and TRBJ1-1, reads GAGVSQSPSNKVTEKGKDVELRCDPISGHTALYWYRQSLGQGLEFLIYFQGNSAPDKSGLPSDRFSAERTGGSVSTLTIQRTQQEDSAVYLCASSSQRGGTEAFFGQGTRLTVV.

The V call is TRBV7-6, the J call TRBJ2-5; possibly TRBD2 for D (6 bases). Looked up from germline, CDR1 is SGHVS and CDR2 is FNYEAQ. The CDR3 loop spans 18 amino acids. Trimming took 7 bases from V and 2 from J, leaving 26 bases between them. The CDR3 spells CASTLDRLFGGLQETQYF. The DNA of the CDR3 is TGTGCCAGCACCCTGGACCGGTTATTCGGGGGTTTACAAGAGACCCAGTACTTC. The full variable domain, rest sourced from reference TRBV7-6 and TRBJ2-5, is GAGVSQSPRYKVTKRGQDVALRCDPISGHVSLYWYRQALGQGPEFLTYFNYEAQQDKSGLPNDRFSAERPEGSISTLTIQRTEQRDSAMYRCASTLDRLFGGLQETQYFGPGTRLLVL.

This clone was seen a handful of times. The chain joins TRBV7-2 to TRBJ2-2; 7 positions agree with TRBD1. The CDR3 runs to 15 residues. Germline assignment: CDR1 SGHTA and CDR2 FQGNSA. The J segment lost 4 bases and the V segment lost 5 bases, leaving 7 bases of the junction unmatched. CDR3 sequence: CASSRQGGITGELFF. In DNA form, the CDR3 reads TGTGCCAGCAGCAGACAGGGTGGGATCACCGGGGAGCTGTTTTTT.

The chain combines TRBV7-2 with TRBJ2-2; D is ambiguous. Per germline, CDR1 SGHTA and CDR2 FQGNSA. V was pared by 4 bases and J by 0 bases, with 9 bases between. CDR3 length equals 15 residues. The CDR3 DNA reads as TGTGCCAGCAGCTCCGTAGACGCGAACACCGGGGAGCTGTTTTTT. Translating it yields CASSSVDANTGELFF.

V is TRBV11-2 and J is TRBJ1-2, with D unresolved. The CDR3 runs to 13 residues. The germline gives CDR1 SGHAT, CDR2 FQNNGV. The germline V and J ends were trimmed by 1 base and 8 bases, with 11 bases remaining between them. CDR3 DNA: TGTGCCAGCAGCTTAGCTTCTATTTCGGGCTACACCTTC. Amino acid sequence: CASSLASISGYTF.

The chain combines TRBV9 with TRBJ1-3, with D possibly TRBD1 on 6 matching bases. Germline-derived CDR1 and CDR2 are SGDLS and YYNGEE. The V gene lost 0 bases and the J gene lost 0 bases, with 13 bases spanning the gap. The CDR3 is 17 residues long. The CDR3 loop is CASSVVAGEISGNTIYF. The CDR3, as DNA: TGTGCCAGCAGCGTAGTTGCAGGGGAAATCTCTGGAAACACCATATATTTT.

The chain uses TRBV2 and TRBJ1-4; TRBD1 is a possible D gene (6 bases). This CDR3 region has 15 residues. The germline CDR1 and CDR2 sequences are SNHLY and FYNNEI. Trimming left V 4 bases short and J 7 bases short, with 16 bases between. The CDR3 DNA reads as TGTGCCAGCAGTGGGGGTAGGGGGGGGCTTGAAAAACTGTTTTTT. It translates to CASSGGRGGLEKLFF.

The V gene is TRBV27, the J gene TRBJ2-3; 12 positions agree with TRBD2. The length of the CDR3 is 18 residues. The V and J ends lost 4 bases and 1 base, in that order; junction bases with no gene match: 9. In germline, CDR1 is MNHEY, CDR2 SMNVEV (reference sequence). The CDR3 spells CASSSLLAGGSGTDTQYF. The CDR3, as DNA: TGTGCCAGCAGTTCTTTGCTAGCGGGAGGGTCAGGCACAGATACGCAGTATTTT.

The chain uses TRBV7-8 and TRBJ1-1, with D maybe TRBD1 (6 bases). The germline CDR1 and CDR2 sequences are SGHVS and FQNEAQ. V lost 5 bases to trimming and J lost 0 bases, with 13 bases between them. There are 15 residues in the CDR3. CDR3 in amino acids: CASSTTGHLNTEAFF. The DNA for the CDR3 is TGTGCCAGCAGCACAACGGGACACCTGAACACTGAAGCTTTCTTT.

This sequence joins TRBV21-1 and TRBJ2-1; the DNA was not used to check the table's D call, TRBD2. TRBV21-1 has pseudogene status. The CDR3 loop spans 16 amino acids. The CDR3 protein is CASSWTSSGRENEQFF. CDR3 in DNA: TGTGCCAGCAGCTGGACTTCTAGCGGGAGGGAGAATGAGCAGTTCTTC.

This clone was observed a few times. This chain connects TRBV6-1 to TRBJ2-3; perhaps D is TRBD1 or TRBD2 (6 bases each). Trimming left V 0 bases short and J 9 bases short, with 13 bases between. The CDR3 has 14 amino acids. Germline V gene data show CDR1 as MNHNS and CDR2 as SASEGT. In DNA, the CDR3 is TGTGCCAGCAGTGAAGCTTGGGGGGCGGGAACGCAGTATTTT. This translates into CASSEAWGAGTQYF.

V and J are TRBV5-5 and TRBJ2-3, with 8 bases identical to TRBD2. CDR1 and CDR2 (germline): SGHKS, YYEKEE (reference sequence). V shed 0 bases, J shed 2 bases, and the junction held 2 bases outside the gene matches. The CDR3 loop spans 15 amino acids. The CDR3 reads CASSLGGGTTDTQYF. The CDR3 coding sequence is TGTGCCAGCAGCTTGGGCGGGGGGACCACAGATACGCAGTATTTT.

By sample fraction, this clone is medium-sized. The chain is built from TRBV9 and TRBJ2-1; tentative D call: TRBD1 (5 bases). CDR3 length: 13 residues. Trimming cost V 7 bases and J 5 bases, with 13 bases left between them. CDR1 is SGDLS and CDR2 is YYNGEE in the germline V gene. This CDR3 reads CASGVQGHNEQFF. The CDR3 region has the DNA TGTGCCAGCGGGGTGCAGGGTCACAATGAGCAGTTCTTC.

The rearrangement uses TRBV19 and TRBJ1-6; no definite D call. The CDR3 sequence is 16 residues long. Trimming stripped 5 bases from V and 6 bases from J, with 17 bases between. Germline V CDR1 and CDR2: LNHDA, SQIVND (reference sequence). The CDR3 here is CASSFPGGRGNSPLHF. CDR3 nucleotides: TGTGCCAGTAGTTTTCCGGGAGGGCGGGGTAATTCACCCCTCCACTTT.

This clone was picked up one time. The gene calls are TRBV11-2 and TRBJ1-3; D ambiguous. Per the germline V gene, CDR1 is SGHAT and CDR2 is FQNNGV. This CDR3 has 15 residues. With 2 bases removed from V and 0 bases from J, the gap between germline ends came to 8 bases. The CDR3 DNA reads as TGTGCCAGCAGCTTACTCGTGACCTCTGGAAACACCATATATTTT. Protein sequence: CASSLLVTSGNTIYF. Using reference TRBV11-2 and TRBJ1-3 for the parts outside the CDR3, the full variable domain is EAGVAQSPRYKIIEKRQSVAFWCNPISGHATLYWYQQILGQGPKLLIQFQNNGVVDDSQLPKDRFSAERLKGVDSTLKIQPAKLEDSAVYLCASSLLVTSGNTIYFGEGSWLTVV.

This rearrangement joins TRBV4-3 to TRBJ2-1, with 13 bases lining up with TRBD2. The V gene end was trimmed by 0 bases and the J gene end by 6 bases; junction bases not matched to a gene: 5. The CDR3 is made up of 17 amino acids. Germline V gives CDR1 LGHNA, CDR2 YSLEER. The CDR3 nucleotides are TGCGCCAGCAGCCAAGACTTCCGGACTAGCGGGAGCAATGAGCAGTTCTTC. Amino acid sequence: CASSQDFRTSGSNEQFF.

The CDR3 nucleotides are TGTGCCAGCAGCCCCTCAGGACTAGCTTACGAGCAGTACTTC. Translated: CASSPSGLAYEQYF. V usage is TRBV27 and J usage is TRBJ2-7; 8 bases are a match to TRBD2. The CDR3 loop spans 14 amino acids. V shed 6 bases, J shed 4 bases, and the junction held 8 bases outside the gene matches. Germline assignment: CDR1 MNHEY and CDR2 SMNVEV (reference sequence).

This sequence joins TRBV5-1 and TRBJ2-1; D remains unclear. The CDR3 is 15 amino acids. V lost 4 bases, J lost 0 bases, and 11 bases lay in between. Germline assignment: CDR1 SGHRS and CDR2 YFSETQ. Here the CDR3 reads CASSPTSSSYNEQFF. The CDR3 coding sequence is TGCGCCAGCAGCCCAACTTCGAGCTCCTACAATGAGCAGTTCTTC.

As for this clone: At one end the junction does not follow the germline gene, possibly because of a read error. The chain recombines TRBV7-2 with TRBJ1-3, with 10 positions matching TRBD1. The CDR3 spans 17 residues. The germline gives CDR1 SGHTA, CDR2 FQGNSA. This CDR3 is CASTLGGTGVSGNTIYF. In DNA, the CDR3 is TGTGCCAGCACCTTAGGAGGGACAGGGGTTTCTGGAAACACCATATATTTT.

In regard to this clone: A read error may produce the germline difference seen at one junction end. V gene TRBV7-9 combines with J gene TRBJ2-3, with TRBD2 identical over 8 bases. CDR3 length equals 13 residues. Germline CDR1 and CDR2: SEHNR and FQNEAQ (reference sequence). The CDR3 loop reads CASSFLAREVANF. CDR3 nucleotides: TGTGCCAGCAGCTTTTTGGCGCGGGAGGTGGCGAATTTT.

This clone was observed a handful of times. The chain couples TRBV6-1 to TRBJ1-5, with TRBD1 identical over 9 bases. J gave up 1 base and V 5 bases, and 3 bases lay outside the gene matches. This CDR3 comprises 15 residues. CDR1 and CDR2 (germline): MNHNS, SASEGT. CDR3 residues: CASSFGQGSNQPQHF. The CDR3 coding sequence is TGTGCCAGCAGTTTCGGACAGGGGAGCAATCAGCCCCAGCATTTT.

The DNA of the CDR3 is TGTGCCAGCAGCTTAGTTGAAGGCACAGATACGCAGTATTTT. Translating gives CASSLVEGTDTQYF. This chain uses TRBV7-2 with TRBJ2-3, with unresolved D. V was pared by 1 base and J by 1 base, with 6 bases between. The CDR3 sequence is 14 residues long. Germline V gene lookup returns CDR1 SGHTA and CDR2 FQGNSA.